What follows are 27 T cell receptor beta chains derived from one specimen sequenced in a study of blood T cell repertoires in COVID-19. Sequenced by immunoSEQ multiplex PCR; TCRdb stores in-frame clones only, minus some. This sample has approximately 71,000 clones, with about 80% found just once. The specimen was peripheral blood. The receptors stem from a woman over 75 with acute or convalescent COVID-19.

The rearrangement uses TRBV5-8 and TRBJ2-5; 11 positions match TRBD2. Germline V gives CDR1 SGHTS, CDR2 YDEGEE. CDR3 length: 15 residues. V was pared by 4 bases and J by 2 bases, with 4 bases of the junction left unmatched. The CDR3 nucleotides are TGTGCCAGCAGCGCCGGGACTAGCGGACAAGAGACCCAGTACTTC. This translates into CASSAGTSGQETQYF.

The chain is built from TRBV5-1 and TRBJ2-2, with TRBD2 matching 7 bases. V shed 4 bases and J 1 base; nucleotides not matched to a gene: 7. CDR3 length: 16 amino acids. Germline lookup yields CDR1 SGHRS and CDR2 YFSETQ. As DNA, the CDR3 is TGCGCCAGCAGCCGGGAGGTTGCAGAGAACACCGGGGAGCTGTTTTTT. Encoded protein: CASSREVAENTGELFF.

This chain uses TRBV20-1 with TRBJ2-1; D may be TRBD2 (5 bases). V was cut by 7 bases and J by 8 bases, with 12 bases left in between. The germline CDR1 and CDR2 sequences are DFQATT and SNEGSKA (reference sequence). The length of the CDR3 is 11 residues. The CDR3 coding sequence is TGCAGTGGAATTGAGCGGCATGAGCAGTTCTTC. This translates into CSGIERHEQFF.

This chain connects TRBV5-5 to TRBJ1-5, with D possibly being TRBD1 (5 bases). CDR1 is SGHKS and CDR2 is YYEKEE in the germline V gene (reference sequence). The CDR3 has 15 residues. Trimming left V 1 base short and J 6 bases short, with 14 bases between. The chain's CDR3 is CASSLRAGRTQPQHF. CDR3 DNA sequence: TGTGCCAGCAGCTTGAGGGCAGGGCGGACTCAGCCCCAGCATTTT.

The CDR3 DNA sequence: TGTGCCAGCAGCCAGAAGGGACTAGCGGGAGGGCCCTACAATGAGCAGTTCTTC. Amino acids: CASSQKGLAGGPYNEQFF. The chain links TRBV9 to TRBJ2-1, with 16 bases identical to TRBD2. Germline V gene lookup returns CDR1 SGDLS and CDR2 YYNGEE. V was pared by 4 bases and J by 2 bases, with 6 bases of the junction left unmatched. This CDR3 has 18 residues.

The chain combines TRBV5-8 with TRBJ1-5; D might be TRBD1 (5 bases). CDR3 length: 15 residues. Deletions cut 6 bases from V and 0 bases from J, with 13 bases between. Germline V lookup: CDR1 SGHTS, CDR2 YDEGEE. CDR3 coding DNA: TGTGCCAGCACCCTTGGACAAGTTAGCAATCAGCCCCAGCATTTT. Translating gives CASTLGQVSNQPQHF.

This clone was picked up a small number of times. Other DNA sequences from this sample encode an identical CDR3 as well. The chain recombines TRBV6-6 with TRBJ1-2, with 9 bases fitting TRBD1. V lost 6 bases to trimming and J lost 8 bases; unmatched junction nucleotides: 7. Germline values: CDR1 MNHNY, CDR2 SVGAGI (reference sequence). CDR3 length: 13 amino acids. The chain's CDR3 is CASSPTGGIGYTF. The CDR3 nucleotides read TGTGCCAGCAGCCCAACAGGGGGCATAGGCTACACCTTC.

The chain is built from TRBV7-9 and TRBJ2-7, with D maybe TRBD2 (5 bases). CDR3 length equals 11 residues. V shed 10 bases and J shed 0 bases, with 7 bases lying between them. CDR1 SEHNR and CDR2 FQNEAQ come from the germline V gene (reference sequence). CDR3 in DNA: TGTGCCACCACTAGCTCCTACGAGCAGTACTTC. Amino acid sequence: CATTSSYEQYF.

In its sample, this clone was seen once. The chain employs TRBV5-4 and TRBJ2-3; possible D gene TRBD2, 7 bases. The CDR3 extends over 15 amino acids. The V gene lost 5 bases and the J gene lost 6 bases, with 19 bases spanning the gap. Germline-derived CDR1 and CDR2 are SGHNT and YYREEE (reference sequence). The CDR3 DNA sequence: TGTGCCAGCAGACAAGGGGGAGGGAGCCGGGATACGCAGTATTTT. Its protein is CASRQGGGSRDTQYF.

This clone was seen more than once but under ten times. The chain joins TRBV18 to TRBJ1-4; D remains ambiguous. Trimming removed 6 bases at V and 3 bases at J, with 14 bases between. Germline V gene sequence: CDR1 KGHSH, CDR2 LQKENI. This CDR3 region has 15 residues. The CDR3 DNA sequence: TGTGCCAGCTCCCCCCGAAGGCTAGCTAATGAAAAACTGTTTTTT. Its protein product is CASSPRRLANEKLFF.

V gene TRBV2 combines with J gene TRBJ2-7; D is ambiguous. The CDR3 is made up of 13 amino acids. Germline lookup yields CDR1 SNHLY and CDR2 FYNNEI. The ends were cut back, 2 bases at V and 2 bases at J, with 7 bases in the middle. CDR3: CASSEQSPYEQYF. DNA of the CDR3: TGTGCCAGCAGTGAACAGTCTCCCTACGAGCAGTACTTC. The full variable domain, in which reference TRBV2 and TRBJ2-7 provide the parts outside the CDR3, is EPEVTQTPSHQVTQMGQEVILRCVPISNHLYFYWYRQILGQKVEFLVSFYNNEISEKSEIFDDQFSVERPDGSNFTLKIRSTKLEDSAMYFCASSEQSPYEQYFGPGTRLTVT.

V usage is TRBV6-1 and J usage is TRBJ1-3; 7 bases map to TRBD1. Trimming took 2 bases from V and 8 from J; bases not matched to a gene: 6. CDR3 length equals 14 residues. Germline values: CDR1 MNHNS, CDR2 SASEGT. The CDR3 DNA follows: TGTGCCAGCAGTGAAACCAGGGGGAAATACACCATATATTTT. It specifies CASSETRGKYTIYF.

This clone was recorded once. The rearrangement joins TRBV6-5 to TRBJ1-4; 8 nucleotides align to TRBD1. Germline CDR1 and CDR2: MNHEY and SVGAGI. Trimming cost V 0 bases and J 7 bases; bases outside gene matches: 4. The CDR3 runs 15 residues. The DNA for the CDR3 is TGTGCCAGCAGTTACTCGCCAGGGGGCATTGAAAAACTGTTTTTT. Translating gives CASSYSPGGIEKLFF.

V is TRBV7-2 and J is TRBJ1-2; D is uncertain. Germline CDR1 reads SGHTA; CDR2 reads FQGNSA. CDR3 size: 15 residues. V was clipped by 8 bases and J by 2 bases, with 18 bases between them. The CDR3 bases are TGTGCCAGCTTGTTCAGGCCCCTCTTAAACTATGGCTACACCTTC. Its protein product is CASLFRPLLNYGYTF.

The chain uses TRBV27 and TRBJ2-7, with TRBD2 identical over 13 bases. There are 15 residues in the CDR3. CDR1 and CDR2 (germline): MNHEY, SMNVEV (reference sequence). J was trimmed by 7 bases and V by 5 bases; bases with no gene match: 8. This CDR3 is CASSQGTSGVGEQYF. The CDR3 coding sequence is TGTGCCAGCAGTCAAGGGACTAGCGGGGTGGGGGAGCAGTACTTC.

The chain employs TRBV27 and TRBJ1-5; tentative D call: TRBD1 (6 bases). Germline lookup yields CDR1 MNHEY and CDR2 SMNVEV (reference sequence). This CDR3 comprises 17 residues. The V end was cut by 2 bases, the J end by 0 bases, with 14 bases between. CDR3 nucleotides: TGTGCCAGCAGTTTAAAGGTACCAGGGGCTAGCAATCAGCCCCAGCATTTT. Translating gives CASSLKVPGASNQPQHF.

The V call is TRBV6-6, the J call TRBJ1-5; D perhaps matches TRBD1 (6 bases). Trimming took 5 bases from V and 3 from J, leaving 8 bases between them. The CDR3 has 13 residues. CDR1 and CDR2 (germline): MNHNY, SVGAGI (reference sequence). CDR3 sequence (DNA): TGTGCCAGCAGTGGACAGCTCAATCAGCCCCAGCATTTT. Protein sequence: CASSGQLNQPQHF.

This clone was picked up one time. The CDR3 DNA reads TGTGCCAGCAGCCAAGATGGGGCCGGCACAGATACGCAGTATTTT. It codes for CASSQDGAGTDTQYF. V is TRBV4-2 and J is TRBJ2-3; D may be TRBD1 (5 bases). Germline V gene data show CDR1 as LGHNA and CDR2 as YNFKEQ. V was trimmed by 0 bases and J by 1 base, leaving 8 bases between them. The CDR3 loop spans 15 amino acids.

The chain employs TRBV7-9 and TRBJ1-4; 8 bases match TRBD1. Germline CDR1 SEHNR, CDR2 FQNEAQ (reference sequence). This CDR3 comprises 14 residues. The V segment lost 5 bases and the J segment 7 bases; nucleotides outside the gene matches: 6. CDR3 sequence: CASSRTGLGEKLFF. The DNA of the CDR3 is TGTGCCAGCAGCCGGACAGGGTTGGGTGAAAAACTGTTTTTT.

The chain carries TRBV15 and TRBJ2-5, with D possibly matching TRBD1 (7 bases). CDR1 LNHNV and CDR2 YYDKDF come from the germline V gene (reference sequence). The ends were cut back, 0 bases at V and 5 bases at J, with 19 bases in the middle. This CDR3 is 17 amino acids long. The CDR3 nucleotides are TGTGCCACCAGCAGAGATCGTTCGCGGGACAGTAAGGAGACCCAGTACTTC. Translation: CATSRDRSRDSKETQYF.

The chain joins TRBV15 to TRBJ2-5; D not certain. The CDR3 totals 13 residues. The ends were cut back, 0 bases at V and 3 bases at J, with 5 bases in the middle. Germline CDR1 is LNHNV and CDR2 is YYDKDF (reference sequence). This CDR3 reads CATSRDLEETQYF. In nucleotides, the CDR3 is TGTGCCACCAGCAGAGATTTAGAAGAGACCCAGTACTTC.

This chain joins TRBV27 and TRBJ2-1; 10 bases map to TRBD2. This CDR3 is 15 amino acids long. The J segment lost 7 bases and the V segment lost 5 bases, leaving 8 bases of the junction unmatched. CDR1 and CDR2 (germline): MNHEY, SMNVEV (reference sequence). This chain's CDR3 is CASSRAGGGLNEQFF. DNA for the CDR3: TGTGCCAGCAGTCGAGCGGGAGGGGGACTAAATGAGCAGTTCTTC.

V and J are TRBV7-3 and TRBJ2-1, with TRBD2 identical over 10 bases. The CDR3 length is 16 residues. In germline, CDR1 is SGHTA, CDR2 FQGTGA. The J segment lost 10 bases and the V segment lost 1 base, leaving 10 bases of the junction unmatched. The chain's CDR3 is CASSLKGAGGQWEQFF. CDR3 DNA: TGTGCCAGCAGCTTAAAGGGAGCGGGAGGGCAATGGGAGCAGTTCTTC.

The chain links TRBV10-3 to TRBJ1-5; a weak D match, TRBD1 (6 bases). Germline V gives CDR1 ENHRY, CDR2 SYGVKD. The CDR3 runs 16 residues. V lost 0 bases and J lost 0, with 9 bases in between. The CDR3 loop is CAISESLGASNQPQHF. In nucleotides, the CDR3 is TGTGCCATCAGTGAGTCCTTGGGGGCTAGCAATCAGCCCCAGCATTTT.

V usage is TRBV5-4 and J usage is TRBJ2-7; TRBD2 matches 7 bases. Per germline, CDR1 SGHNT and CDR2 YYREEE (reference sequence). CDR3 length: 17 amino acids. With V trimmed by 0 bases and J by 1 base, 10 bases remained unmatched. CDR3 DNA sequence: TGTGCCAGCAGCTTGGCGGCGGGCGGGAGTCTATCCTACGAGCAGTACTTC. Translating it yields CASSLAAGGSLSYEQYF.

This rearrangement joins TRBV12-3 or TRBV12-4 to TRBJ2-7, with a weak D call TRBD2 (5 bases). V was trimmed by 3 bases and J by 6 bases, leaving 12 bases between them. The CDR3 extends over 13 amino acids. The CDR3 DNA reads as TGTGCCAGCAGTTTCGGTCTAGCCGCCGAGCAGTACTTC. This gives the protein CASSFGLAAEQYF.

The chain is built from TRBV24-1 and TRBJ1-5; D gene uncertain. The CDR3 length is 14 residues. Looked up from germline, CDR1 is KGHDR and CDR2 is SFDVKD. V was clipped by 4 bases and J by 6 bases, with 12 bases between them. The CDR3 nucleotides are TGTGCCACCAGTGACGCGGGGTCGGGTCAGCCCCAGCATTTT. It codes for CATSDAGSGQPQHF.